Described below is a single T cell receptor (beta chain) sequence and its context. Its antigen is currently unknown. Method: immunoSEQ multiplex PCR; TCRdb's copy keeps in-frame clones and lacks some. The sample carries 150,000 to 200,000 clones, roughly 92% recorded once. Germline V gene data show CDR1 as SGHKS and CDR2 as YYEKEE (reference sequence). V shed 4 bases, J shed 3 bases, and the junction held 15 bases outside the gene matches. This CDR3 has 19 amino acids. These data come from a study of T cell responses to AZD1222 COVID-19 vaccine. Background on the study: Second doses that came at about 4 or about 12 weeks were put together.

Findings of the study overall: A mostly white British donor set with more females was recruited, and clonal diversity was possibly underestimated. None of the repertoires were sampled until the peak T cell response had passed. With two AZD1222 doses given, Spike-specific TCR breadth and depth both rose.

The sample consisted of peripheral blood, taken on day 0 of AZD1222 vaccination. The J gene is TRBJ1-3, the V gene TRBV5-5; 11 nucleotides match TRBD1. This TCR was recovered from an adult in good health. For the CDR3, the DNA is TGTGCCAGCAGCCTGAGTTCCGGGACAGGGGGTTTCCTTGGAAACACCATATATTTT. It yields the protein CASSLSSGTGGFLGNTIYF.